One sample yielded the 26 T cell receptor beta chains listed below, sequenced in a study of technical replicates of blood from a handful of donors. The assay was immunoSEQ multiplex PCR, and TCRdb's table has in-frame clones only and misses some. This sample has some 15,000 clones, with over 75% found just once. The sample was PBMCs. These receptors were obtained from a human donor in good health. Some clones in this sample may be carry-over from other donors' samples.

In its sample, this clone was seen a few times. The V gene is TRBV4-1, the J gene TRBJ1-2; D is perhaps TRBD1 (5 bases). The CDR3 has 16 residues. Per the germline V gene, CDR1 is MGHRA and CDR2 is YSYEKL. Trimming cost V 2 bases and J 2 bases, with 15 bases left between them. This CDR3 is CASSQPLRQTNYGYTF. The CDR3 DNA is TGCGCCAGCAGCCAACCCCTGCGACAGACCAACTATGGCTACACCTTC.

V is TRBV19 and J is TRBJ1-5; 7 bases are a match to TRBD1. There are 14 residues in the CDR3. Germline CDR1 is LNHDA and CDR2 is SQIVND (reference sequence). With V trimmed by 6 bases and J by 3 bases, 5 bases remained unmatched. Here the CDR3 reads CASRPQGDNQPQHF. The CDR3 DNA follows: TGTGCCAGTAGACCTCAGGGGGACAATCAGCCCCAGCATTTT.

This chain uses TRBV19 with TRBJ1-1; D ambiguous. V dropped 3 bases and J dropped 3 bases, with 8 bases sitting between them. The CDR3 has 13 amino acids. Germline V gene sequence: CDR1 LNHDA, CDR2 SQIVND (reference sequence). CDR3 sequence reads: CASSIQVDTEAFF. The CDR3 bases are TGTGCCAGTAGTATTCAGGTGGACACTGAAGCTTTCTTT.

This chain joins TRBV25-1 and TRBJ2-1; 10 positions match TRBD2. The CDR3 has 17 residues. The germline V gene has CDR1 MGHDK and CDR2 SYGVNS. Trimming took 6 bases from V and 8 from J; bases not matched to a gene: 16. CDR3 residues: CASSPGLVAGGGYEQFF. The CDR3 nucleotides read TGTGCCAGCAGCCCCGGGCTGGTAGCGGGAGGAGGGTATGAGCAGTTCTTC.

The chain couples TRBV29-1 to TRBJ2-2, with D perhaps matching TRBD1 (5 bases). This CDR3 has 14 residues. Per the germline V gene, CDR1 is SQVTM and CDR2 is ANQGSEA. V lost 4 bases, J lost 4 bases, and 13 bases lay in between. The CDR3 nucleotides are TGCAGCGTTGTTTTGACAGCGAGCACCGGGGAGCTGTTTTTT. This translates into CSVVLTASTGELFF.

In DNA form, the CDR3 reads TGTGCCAGCAGCCCCGGACTGGGTGGCCAGCCCCAGCATTTT. This sequence encodes CASSPGLGGQPQHF. The chain uses TRBV27 and TRBJ1-5; no definite D call. Germline V gene sequence: CDR1 MNHEY, CDR2 SMNVEV (reference sequence). V dropped 6 bases and J dropped 7 bases, with 16 bases sitting between them. CDR3 size: 14 residues.

In the case of this clone: One end of the junction fails to match germline, which may point to a read error. The chain has TRBV5-4 and TRBJ2-2, with 8 bases that match TRBD2. This CDR3 is 15 amino acids long. CDR1 and CDR2 (germline): SGHNT, YYREEE (reference sequence). Written as DNA, the CDR3 is TGTGCCAGCAGCTCTTTTAGCGGGAACCCCGGGGAGCTGTTTTTT. Its translation is CASSSFSGNPGELFF.

The chain joins TRBV30 to TRBJ1-1; D is unresolved. The CDR3 loop spans 12 amino acids. The germline V and J ends were trimmed by 8 bases and 0 bases, with 10 bases remaining between them. CDR1 is GTSNPN, CDR2 SVGIG, per germline (reference sequence). CDR3 DNA sequence: TGTGCCGGAGGTAGGCTGAACACTGAAGCTTTCTTT. Its translation: CAGGRLNTEAFF.

The rearrangement uses TRBV19 and TRBJ2-7; 9 bases agree with TRBD1. After removal of 3 bases from V and 4 bases from J, the junction contained 4 bases not matched to a gene. Germline V gene sequence: CDR1 LNHDA, CDR2 SQIVND (reference sequence). The CDR3 covers 14 residues. The CDR3 sequence: CASSMTGGAYEQYF. The CDR3 DNA sequence: TGTGCCAGTAGTATGACAGGGGGTGCGTACGAGCAGTACTTC.

V and J are TRBV6-6 and TRBJ2-1; 7 positions match TRBD2. The V segment lost 7 bases and the J segment 9 bases; nucleotides outside the gene matches: 9. CDR3 length: 13 residues. CDR1 MNHNY and CDR2 SVGAGI come from the germline V gene (reference sequence). CDR3 protein: CASTSTREGEQFF. DNA of the CDR3: TGTGCCAGCACCTCAACTAGGGAGGGTGAGCAGTTCTTC.

The chain couples TRBV30 to TRBJ1-4, with D perhaps matching TRBD1 (6 bases). V was cut by 2 bases and J by 0 bases, with 10 bases left in between. Germline CDR1 reads GTSNPN; CDR2 reads SVGIG (reference sequence). The CDR3 extends over 15 amino acids. The CDR3 is CAWSRGGTTNEKLFF. DNA for the CDR3: TGTGCCTGGAGTAGGGGGGGAACAACTAATGAAAAACTGTTTTTT. Variable domain in full (rest from reference TRBV30 and TRBJ1-4): SQTIHQWPATLVQPVGSPLSLECTVEGTSNPNLYWYRQAAGRGLQLLFYSVGIGQISSEVPQNLSASRPQDRQFILSSKKLLLSDSGFYLCAWSRGGTTNEKLFFGSGTQLSVL.

DNA of the CDR3: TGTGCCAGCTCACCAACAACCGGGACAGGGGTGACCCAGTACTTC. Its translation is CASSPTTGTGVTQYF. The chain uses TRBV18 and TRBJ2-5, with 10 bases fitting TRBD1. The V and J ends lost 2 bases and 7 bases, in that order; junction bases with no gene match: 7. This CDR3 spans 15 amino acids. Germline V gives CDR1 KGHSH, CDR2 LQKENI.

The CDR3 spells CASSLARGSSGNTIYF. The CDR3 DNA follows: TGTGCCAGCAGCTTGGCCCGGGGGTCCTCTGGAAACACCATATATTTT. This chain links TRBV5-4 with TRBJ1-3, with D perhaps matching TRBD1 (5 bases). Trimming took off 0 bases at V and 0 bases at J, with 10 bases between the two ends. Per germline, CDR1 SGHNT and CDR2 YYREEE (reference sequence). The CDR3 is made up of 16 amino acids.

The chain links TRBV10-1 to TRBJ1-3, with 9 bases fitting TRBD1. V shed 3 bases, J shed 8 bases, and the junction held 8 bases outside the gene matches. The CDR3 has 15 amino acids. Germline V gene sequence: CDR1 WNHNN, CDR2 SYGVQD (reference sequence). CDR3 loop: CASSDGTGSKHTIYF. The DNA of the CDR3 is TGCGCCAGCAGTGACGGGACAGGGTCGAAACACACCATATATTTT.

The rearrangement uses TRBV2 and TRBJ2-7, with 8 bases lining up with TRBD1. Germline lookup yields CDR1 SNHLY and CDR2 FYNNEI. CDR3 length: 14 amino acids. The V segment lost 6 bases and the J segment 5 bases; nucleotides outside the gene matches: 9. CDR3 residues: CASRDPGGLDEQYF. The CDR3 DNA sequence: TGTGCCAGCAGAGACCCAGGGGGCTTGGACGAGCAGTACTTC.

The V call is TRBV30, the J call TRBJ1-2; TRBD1 is a possible D gene (5 bases). The V and J ends lost 1 base and 1 base respectively, with 10 bases between them. The length of the CDR3 is 14 residues. Germline assignment: CDR1 GTSNPN and CDR2 SVGIG (reference sequence). As DNA, the CDR3 is TGTGCCTGGAGTGAAGGGGTGGGTAACTATGGCTACACCTTC. It translates to CAWSEGVGNYGYTF.

The gene calls are TRBV19 and TRBJ2-7; 7 bases fit TRBD1. Germline V gene lookup returns CDR1 LNHDA and CDR2 SQIVND (reference sequence). J was trimmed by 4 bases and V by 1 base; bases with no gene match: 7. This CDR3 region has 15 residues. In nucleotides, the CDR3 is TGTGCCAGTAGTATAGCGACAGGGACGGATTACGAGCAGTACTTC. Its protein is CASSIATGTDYEQYF.

The chain links TRBV5-1 to TRBJ2-1; D remains unclear. CDR1 is SGHRS, CDR2 YFSETQ, per germline. The CDR3 is 15 residues long. V was trimmed by 5 bases and J by 6 bases, leaving 18 bases between them. Here the CDR3 reads CASSSSVGHGNEQFF. The CDR3 nucleotides read TGCGCCAGCAGTTCGAGTGTGGGCCACGGCAATGAGCAGTTCTTC.

This sequence joins TRBV11-2 and TRBJ1-4, with TRBD1 identical over 7 bases. V gave up 0 bases and J gave up 8 bases; unmatched junction bases: 6. The CDR3 has 15 amino acids. Germline V gene sequence: CDR1 SGHAT, CDR2 FQNNGV. CDR3 sequence: CASSLEGTEGEKLFF. The DNA for the CDR3 is TGTGCCAGCAGCTTAGAAGGGACAGAGGGGGAAAAACTGTTTTTT. The complete variable domain, with remaining parts taken from reference TRBV11-2 and TRBJ1-4, reads EAGVAQSPRYKIIEKRQSVAFWCNPISGHATLYWYQQILGQGPKLLIQFQNNGVVDDSQLPKDRFSAERLKGVDSTLKIQPAKLEDSAVYLCASSLEGTEGEKLFFGSGTQLSVL.

This sequence joins TRBV4-1 and TRBJ1-4; the match to TRBD1 covers 7 bases. The CDR3 contains 15 residues. Looked up from germline, CDR1 is MGHRA and CDR2 is YSYEKL. V lost 3 bases to trimming and J lost 1 base; unmatched junction nucleotides: 2. CDR3 DNA sequence: TGCGCCAGCAGCCAGCACAGGGGAACTAATGAAAAACTGTTTTTT. It is translated as CASSQHRGTNEKLFF.

The chain links TRBV9 to TRBJ1-5; tentatively, D is TRBD1 (5 bases). The CDR3 spans 15 residues. The ends were cut back, 0 bases at V and 6 bases at J, with 13 bases in the middle. Germline V CDR1 and CDR2: SGDLS, YYNGEE. The CDR3 DNA reads as TGTGCCAGCAGCGTAGCTCCAGGGCCCAGTCAGCCCCAGCATTTT. Its translation: CASSVAPGPSQPQHF.

The chain couples TRBV29-1 to TRBJ1-5; maybe TRBD1 (5 bases). This CDR3 region has 13 residues. V shed 0 bases and J shed 6 bases, with 9 bases lying between them. Per germline, CDR1 SQVTM and CDR2 ANQGSEA. The CDR3 region is CSVEEGGGQPQHF. DNA of the CDR3: TGCAGCGTTGAAGAGGGGGGGGGTCAGCCCCAGCATTTT.

The chain is built from TRBV18 and TRBJ2-7; D is perhaps TRBD2 (6 bases). The CDR3 is 14 amino acids. Germline CDR1 is KGHSH and CDR2 is LQKENI. Deletions cut 3 bases from V and 6 bases from J, with 15 bases between. The CDR3 DNA reads TGTGCCAGCTCACCGGGCGGAATCGGGGGCGAGCAGTACTTC. Residues: CASSPGGIGGEQYF. Using reference TRBV18 and TRBJ2-7 for the parts outside the CDR3, the full variable domain is NAGVMQNPRHLVRRRGQEARLRCSPMKGHSHVYWYRQLPEEGLKFMVYLQKENIIDESGMPKERFSAEFPKEGPSILRIQQVVRGDSAAYFCASSPGGIGGEQYFGPGTRLTVT.

J is TRBJ2-3 and V is TRBV9; 11 bases agree with TRBD2. The germline CDR1 and CDR2 sequences are SGDLS and YYNGEE. The CDR3 is 17 residues long. The V gene end was trimmed by 0 bases and the J gene end by 5 bases; junction bases not matched to a gene: 8. The CDR3 region has the DNA TGTGCCAGCAGCGTAGAGGGACTAGCGGAGGTGGGAGATACGCAGTATTTT. Residues: CASSVEGLAEVGDTQYF. The full variable domain, its missing parts supplied by reference TRBV9 and TRBJ2-3, is DSGVTQTPKHLITATGQRVTLRCSPRSGDLSVYWYQQSLDQGLQFLIQYYNGEERAKGNILERFSAQQFPDLHSELNLSSLELGDSALYFCASSVEGLAEVGDTQYFGPGTRLTVL.

The rearrangement links TRBV19 to TRBJ2-2, with 14 nucleotides matching TRBD2. CDR3 length: 20 amino acids. V lost 7 bases to trimming and J lost 7 bases; unmatched junction nucleotides: 20. Per the germline V gene, CDR1 is LNHDA and CDR2 is SQIVND (reference sequence). For the CDR3, the DNA is TGTGCCAGTACCCCCCACCCCGGGACTAGCGGGAGAGGCGTAATCGGGGAGCTGTTTTTT. Encoded protein: CASTPHPGTSGRGVIGELFF.

The chain joins TRBV19 to TRBJ1-2; tentative D call: TRBD1 (5 bases). The germline V and J ends were trimmed by 4 bases and 5 bases, with 20 bases remaining between them. Looked up from germline, CDR1 is LNHDA and CDR2 is SQIVND (reference sequence). The CDR3 contains 16 residues. The CDR3 sequence: CASSKSRGLGGYGYTF. The CDR3 nucleotides read TGTGCCAGTAGTAAATCTCGAGGCCTCGGGGGGTATGGCTACACCTTC.